This T cell receptor (beta chain) emerged from a study of T cells expressing NK-cell markers. As the method of synthesis, 5'RACE template switching with UMIs yielded TCR beta cDNA. TCRdb reprocessed the 5' RACE reads and reports one entry per CDR3 protein, with no DNA. The table for this sample gives about 460,000 distinct CDR3 sequences. Per germline, CDR1 SGHRS and CDR2 YFSETQ. The CDR3 is made up of 16 amino acids. The receptor's source is a woman between 50 and 59 years old in good health. Sequencing was carried out using blood T cells: a sorted CD56 or NKG2C T cell subset, CD4+ or CD8+ T cells, or bulk PBMC T cells (not recorded which). This chain joins TRBV5-1 and TRBJ2-4; TCRdb reports TRBD2, a call that lacks DNA to check it against. Here the CDR3 reads CASSAIAGGPGDIQYF.